This TCR beta chain emerged from a study of tumor-infiltrating lymphocytes in oesophageal squamous cell carcinoma. From the PCR reads, TCRdb called clonotypes with MiXCR, one entry per CDR3 protein. The sample records around 13,000 distinct CDR3 sequences, roughly 50% being singletons. The germline CDR1 and CDR2 sequences are MNHNY and SVGAGI (reference sequence). Trimming stripped 6 bases from V and 0 bases from J, with 11 bases between. The CDR3 is 15 amino acids. The clonotype originates from a female donor with esophageal squamous cell carcinoma. The chain links TRBV6-6 to TRBJ2-2; D might be TRBD1 (6 bases). Input material: esophageal tumor tissue. Written as DNA, the CDR3 is TGTGCCAGCAGGGCAGGGGCTTCGAACACCGGGGAGCTGTTTTTT. It codes for CASRAGASNTGELFF.